The 5 T cell receptor beta chains below were found in one sample sequenced in a study of cytomegalovirus exposure and HLA in healthy donors. The PCR contained 60 Vbeta and 13 Jbeta primers. The method was immunoSEQ multiplex PCR; TCRdb's version includes in-frame clones alone and lacks a portion of them. The table records around 170,000 clones, 75% to 90% of them present only once. Sample: PBMCs. The receptor source for this set is a woman between 45 and 60 years old in good health and CMV-seropositive.

V usage is TRBV7-2 and J usage is TRBJ1-1, with 8 positions matching TRBD1. Per germline, CDR1 SGHTA and CDR2 FQGNSA. The CDR3 is 15 residues long. J was trimmed by 3 bases and V by 2 bases; bases with no gene match: 5. The CDR3: CASSLSGGAYTEAFF. CDR3 DNA sequence: TGTGCCAGCAGCTTATCAGGGGGCGCCTACACTGAAGCTTTCTTT.

This chain uses TRBV18 with TRBJ2-1; TRBD2 matches 8 bases. The CDR3 is 17 residues long. Germline lookup yields CDR1 KGHSH and CDR2 LQKENI. Unmatched junction bases numbered 12, after V lost 5 bases and J lost 3 bases. CDR3 amino acids: CASSEGPRGGFYNEQFF. The DNA of the CDR3 is TGTGCCAGCTCAGAGGGTCCACGGGGGGGGTTCTACAATGAGCAGTTCTTC.

This clone appeared a single time. The chain links TRBV4-3 to TRBJ2-6; weak D call: TRBD2 (6 bases). In germline, CDR1 is LGHNA, CDR2 YSLEER. CDR3 length equals 16 residues. V was pared by 1 base and J by 0 bases, with 7 bases between. CDR3 region: CASSQGRGSGANVLTF. CDR3 nucleotide sequence: TGCGCCAGCAGCCAAGGGAGGGGCTCTGGGGCCAACGTCCTGACTTTC.

The CDR3 sequence: CASSVKGTGVNEQFF. CDR3 sequence (DNA): TGTGCCAGCAGTGTGAAAGGGACTGGAGTGAATGAGCAGTTCTTC. The chain carries TRBV2 and TRBJ2-1; weak D call: TRBD2 (6 bases). Germline loops: CDR1 SNHLY, CDR2 FYNNEI. The CDR3 is made up of 15 amino acids. Deletions cut 4 bases from V and 7 bases from J, with 17 bases between.

This chain joins TRBV5-1 and TRBJ1-2, with TRBD1 identical over 7 bases. From germline, CDR1 is SGHRS and CDR2 YFSETQ. J was trimmed by 4 bases and V by 6 bases; bases with no gene match: 12. The CDR3 consists of 15 residues. The CDR3 coding sequence is TGCGCCAGCACCCCTTCCGGGACAGCAGCCTATGGCTACACCTTC. This encodes CASTPSGTAAYGYTF.